The T cell receptor (beta chain) under discussion was sequenced for a study of identifying expanded T cells in peripheral blood. The assay was immunoSEQ multiplex PCR, and TCRdb's table has in-frame clones only and misses some. The sample yields around 84,000 clones, about 90% seen once. No infections or other immune events were documented during collection. The CDR3 is 13 residues long. V lost 7 bases and J lost 4; bases outside the gene matches: 8. Per germline, CDR1 SGHRS and CDR2 YFSETQ. The chain is built from TRBV5-1 and TRBJ2-7; 7 bases match TRBD1. The source material was blood. The source of this sequence is a person aged 18 to 70 in good health. The CDR3 sequence is CASQAGTEYEQYF. CDR3 in DNA: TGCGCCAGCCAAGCCGGGACAGAGTACGAGCAGTACTTC.